This TCR beta chain is drawn from a study of regulatory T cells in long-lasting Graves disease. Through Arm-PCR of CDR3 regions and iRepertoire HTBI primers, TCR beta libraries were built. TCRdb processed the multiplex PCR reads anew with MiXCR; each CDR3 protein has one entry. Of hundreds of thousands of distinct CDR3 sequences in the sample, about 20% were seen once. This clonotype was recorded many times. The time point here: persistent/refractory GD, antithyroid drugs over 5 years with positive TRAb. PBMCs were the source of the RNA used for TCR sequencing. American Thyroid Association guidelines defined Graves' disease diagnosis. Recruitment took place at an endocrinology department in Xi'an, China. The authors drew approximately 10 milliliters of peripheral blood into EDTA tubes. The TCR originated in a female donor with Graves disease. This specimen was peripheral blood mononuclear cells (PBMCs), taken when the disease was refractory, from a patient treated with antithyroid drugs.

CDR3 DNA sequence: TGTGCCAGTGGAGCCCAGTTCTACGAGCAGTACTTC. This encodes CASGAQFYEQYF. The chain uses TRBV28 and TRBJ2-7; D not resolved. Trimming took off 9 bases at V and 3 bases at J, with 12 bases between the two ends. The CDR3 has 12 amino acids. Germline CDR1 MDHEN, CDR2 SYDVKM.